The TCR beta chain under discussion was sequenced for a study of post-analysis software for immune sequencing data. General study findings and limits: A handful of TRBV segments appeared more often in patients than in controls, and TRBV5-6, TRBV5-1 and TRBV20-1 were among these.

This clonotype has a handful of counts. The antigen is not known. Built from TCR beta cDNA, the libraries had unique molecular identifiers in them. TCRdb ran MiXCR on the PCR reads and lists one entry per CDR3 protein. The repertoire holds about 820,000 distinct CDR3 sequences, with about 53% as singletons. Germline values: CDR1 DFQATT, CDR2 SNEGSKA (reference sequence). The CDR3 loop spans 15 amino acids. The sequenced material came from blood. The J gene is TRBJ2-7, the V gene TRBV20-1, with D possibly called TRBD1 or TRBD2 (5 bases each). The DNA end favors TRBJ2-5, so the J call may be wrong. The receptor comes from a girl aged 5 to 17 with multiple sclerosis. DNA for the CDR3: TGCAGTGCGCTAGGGGACCGCGCTCACAAACGGACCCAGTACTTC. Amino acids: CSALGDRAHKRTQYF.